The rows below give T cell receptor beta chains drawn from one sample of a study of read filtering for tumor transcriptome and immune sequencing. TCRdb re-derived calls from the reads in MiXCR, one entry per CDR3 protein. The data show around 65,000 distinct CDR3 sequences, approximately 19% seen once. The sequenced sample was a population of CD138-negative cells sorted from bone marrow. These receptors all stem from a donor at least 40 years old with multiple myeloma. Both conserved end residues are part of each CDR3. Not all rows give a size; the values are once, few, many and, for expanded clones, a class.

>TRBV5-1|many|TRBJ2-7
CASSPPGQHEQYF
>TRBV20-1|many|TRBJ2-7
CSARGGDGPYEQYF
>TRBV14|many|TRBJ1-1
CASSQYPTGNMNTEAFF
>TRBV3-1|many|TRBJ2-1
CASSKGGMGYNEQFF
>TRBV5-6|.|TRBJ2-5
CASSLQRRETQYF
>TRBV7-2|.|TRBJ1-4
CASSTDGKTNEKLFF
>TRBV20-1|many|TRBJ2-1
CSASGTVIYNEQFF
>TRBV4-1|many|TRBJ1-1
CASSQQPNTEAFF
>TRBV28|many|TRBJ2-7
CASSYPGTGAYEQYF
>TRBV15|many|TRBJ2-5
CATSRDGQTQYF
>TRBV20-1|.|TRBJ2-7
CSAPNYLTRGGYEQYF
>TRBV20-1|many|TRBJ2-7
CSATTDREELYEQYF
>TRBV9|few|TRBJ1-3
CASSVDSRGQGNTIYF
>TRBV7-3|many|TRBJ1-6
CASSLTGIGSPLHF
>TRBV7-9|.|TRBJ2-1
CASSLLQGFDDEQFF
>TRBV7-9|many|TRBJ2-3
CASSRDSPTQYF
>TRBV7-6|many|TRBJ2-7
CASSPLTGTRAEIGEQYF
>TRBV20-1|once|TRBJ2-7
CSATSGKRAYKQYF
>TRBV20-1|once|TRBJ2-5
CSAEDEDRAFPQETQYF
>TRBV20-1|few|TRBJ2-7
CSASEQLSSYEQYF
>TRBV28|many|TRBJ1-3
CASSPPKGSSGNTIYF
>TRBV2|many|TRBJ2-7
CASSVRQGDIPRYEQYF
>TRBV3-1|many|TRBJ2-7
CASSQDYHTGTYEQYF
>TRBV7-9|many|TRBJ2-7
CASSPGGVEQYF
>TRBV5-6|few|TRBJ2-5
CASSLFGGAGEKGTQYF
>TRBV19|many|TRBJ1-6
CASSETGGSGSPLHF
>TRBV29-1|many|TRBJ1-1
CSVEGRGRSTEAFF
>TRBV5-1|.|TRBJ2-1
CASNWGGSSYNGQFF
>TRBV6-1|many|TRBJ2-1
CASSPPTASGRGDEQFF
>TRBV6-2/TRBV6-3|many|TRBJ1-1
CASRKTVNTEAFF
>TRBV5-1|many|TRBJ2-5
CASSLANLAGPYQETQYF
>TRBV20-1|many|TRBJ2-1
CSARQDNEQFF
>TRBV20-1|many|TRBJ2-5
CSASDEETQYF
>TRBV4-1|many|TRBJ2-1
CASSPLPVAGVGNEQFF
>TRBV6-1|.|TRBJ2-5
CASNLGETQYF
>TRBV6-2/TRBV6-3|many|TRBJ2-3
CASSSPDRGSDTQYF
>TRBV20-1|many|TRBJ1-1
CSARNRGTGGEAFF
>TRBV20-1|many|TRBJ1-2
CSAKVGSDGYGYTF
>TRBV20-1|many|TRBJ1-1
CSAETGRDTEAFF
>TRBV6-2/TRBV6-3|many|TRBJ1-5
CASTGRGSNQPQHF
>TRBV6-6|many|TRBJ2-7
CASSYQRDGYEQYF